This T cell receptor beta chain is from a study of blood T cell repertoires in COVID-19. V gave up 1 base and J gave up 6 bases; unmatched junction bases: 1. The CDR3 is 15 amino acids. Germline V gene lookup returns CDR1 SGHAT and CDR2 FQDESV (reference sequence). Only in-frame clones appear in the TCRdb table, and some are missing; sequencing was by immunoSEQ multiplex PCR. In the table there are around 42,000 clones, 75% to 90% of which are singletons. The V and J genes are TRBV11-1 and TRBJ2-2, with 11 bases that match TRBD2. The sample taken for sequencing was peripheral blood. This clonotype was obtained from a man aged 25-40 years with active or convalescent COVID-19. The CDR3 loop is CASSLVAGGPGELFF. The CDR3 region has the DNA TGTGCCAGCAGCTTAGTAGCGGGAGGGCCCGGGGAGCTGTTTTTT.